The rows below give T cell receptor beta chains drawn from one sample of a study of T cell responses to AZD1222 COVID-19 vaccine. Sequencing was performed with immunoSEQ multiplex PCR; in TCRdb, only in-frame clones are kept and a portion is missing. Among fewer than 150,000 clones listed, roughly nine tenths were seen once. This specimen was peripheral blood, taken on day 0 of AZD1222 vaccination. The receptors derive from an adult in good health. The CDR3 runs from the conserved cysteine through the conserved F or W. D genes are given only for firm matches. The size entry is marked missing in some rows and otherwise reads once, few, many or a size class.

.	.	TRBJ2-7	TRBV14	CASSPIYPSGGLYEQYF	TGTGCCAGCAGCCCCATATACCCCAGTGGGGGGCTCTACGAGCAGTACTTC
.	.	TRBJ2-7	TRBV10-3	CAINAQDQGEQYF	TGTGCCATCAATGCCCAGGATCAGGGCGAGCAGTACTTC
.	.	TRBJ1-1	TRBV11-2	CASSLGSASSGAFF	TGTGCCAGCAGCTTAGGTTCGGCATCCTCAGGAGCTTTCTTT
.	.	TRBJ2-7	TRBV4-1	CASSQVGGSYEQYF	TGCGCCAGCAGCCAAGTGGGGGGATCCTACGAGCAGTACTTC
.	.	TRBJ1-1	TRBV5-4	CASSALGQHNTEAFF	TGTGCCAGCAGCGCCCTGGGGCAGCATAACACTGAAGCTTTCTTT
.	once	TRBJ2-5	TRBV7-9	CASSLGLGETQYF	TGTGCCAGCAGCTTAGGGTTGGGGGAGACCCAGTACTTC
.	.	TRBJ2-7	TRBV6-1	CASSEWGIRSYEQYF	TGTGCCAGCAGTGAATGGGGGATTAGGTCCTACGAGCAGTACTTC
TRBD2	.	TRBJ2-7	TRBV3-1/TRBV3-2	CASSQDGSGAREQYF	TGTGCCAGCAGCCAAGATGGTAGCGGGGCGAGGGAGCAGTACTTC
TRBD1	.	TRBJ1-2	TRBV28	CASSLVGTGIGGYTF	TGTGCCAGCAGTTTAGTTGGGACAGGGATAGGCGGCTACACCTTC
TRBD2	once	TRBJ2-1	TRBV24-1	CATSTSGGDYNEQFF	TGTGCCACCAGTACCAGCGGGGGGGACTACAATGAGCAGTTCTTC
.	.	TRBJ1-1	TRBV7-2	CASSSIHHTEAFF	TGTGCCAGCAGCTCCATCCACCACACTGAAGCTTTCTTT
TRBD1	.	TRBJ2-6	TRBV7-9	CASSSGTGGTGANVLTF	TGTGCCAGCAGCTCCGGGACAGGGGGCACTGGGGCCAACGTCCTGACTTTC
.	.	TRBJ1-1	TRBV29-1	CSAERGYTEAFF	TGCAGCGCCGAGAGAGGGTATACTGAAGCTTTCTTT
.	.	TRBJ1-1	TRBV5-6	CASSLGRAYPEAFF	TGTGCCAGCAGCTTGGGCAGGGCCTATCCTGAAGCTTTCTTT
.	.	TRBJ2-3	TRBV7-2	CASSLGEGRTDTQYF	TGTGCCAGCAGCTTAGGTGAGGGCCGCACAGATACGCAGTATTTT
.	.	TRBJ2-7	TRBV7-2	CASSLGRNYEQYF	TGTGCCAGCAGCTTAGGTCGGAACTACGAGCAGTACTTC
.	.	TRBJ2-7	TRBV28	CASGRRGQYF	TGTGCCAGCGGCCGAAGAGGGCAGTACTTC
.	.	TRBJ2-2	TRBV18	CASSPEANTGELFF	TGTGCCAGCTCCCCCGAGGCGAACACCGGGGAGCTGTTTTTT
.	once	TRBJ1-1	TRBV7-9	CASSLFGGTNTEAFF	TGTGCCAGCAGCTTATTTGGGGGAACGAACACTGAAGCTTTCTTT
.	.	TRBJ1-5	TRBV7-9	CASSWGGEMGNQPQHF	TGTGCCAGCAGCTGGGGGGGGGAGATGGGCAATCAGCCCCAGCATTTT
.	.	TRBJ1-2	TRBV6-4	CASSETDQQGGYTF	TGTGCCAGCAGTGAAACCGACCAACAGGGCGGCTACACCTTC
TRBD2	.	TRBJ2-1	TRBV7-9	CASRIAGGFYNEQFF	TGTGCCAGCAGAATAGCGGGGGGTTTCTACAATGAGCAGTTCTTC
.	.	TRBJ1-5	TRBV15	CATSGGGGNQPQHF	TGTGCCACCAGCGGAGGCGGGGGCAATCAGCCCCAGCATTTT
TRBD2	.	TRBJ2-3	TRBV7-3	CASSPSGALTDTQYF	TGTGCCAGCAGTCCTAGCGGGGCCCTCACAGATACGCAGTATTTT
TRBD1	.	TRBJ1-1	TRBV10-3	CAISSPGQRNTEAFF	TGTGCCATCAGTTCCCCGGGACAGAGGAACACTGAAGCTTTCTTT
TRBD1	.	TRBJ1-2	TRBV11-2	CASSQGQGSYGYTF	TGTGCCAGCAGCCAGGGACAGGGTTCCTATGGCTACACCTTC
.	.	TRBJ1-1	TRBV7-3	CASSPGGGTEAFF	TGTGCCAGCAGCCCAGGAGGGGGCACTGAAGCTTTCTTT
TRBD1	.	TRBJ1-2	TRBV5-4	CASSLEDLRTGDTF	TGTGCCAGCAGCTTGGAGGATCTGCGGACAGGGGACACCTTC
TRBD1	.	TRBJ1-5	TRBV2	CASRGQYSNQPQHF	TGTGCCAGCAGGGGACAGTATAGCAATCAGCCCCAGCATTTT
.	few	TRBJ1-1	TRBV18	CASSNNRETTEAFF	TGTGCCAGCTCAAACAACAGGGAGACCACTGAAGCTTTCTTT
.	.	TRBJ2-7	TRBV5-4	CARLYEQYF	TGTGCCAGGCTATACGAGCAGTACTTC
TRBD1	.	TRBJ1-5	TRBV19	CASSIEGQGGNQPQHF	TGTGCCAGTAGTATAGAAGGACAGGGCGGCAATCAGCCCCAGCATTTT
.	.	TRBJ2-7	TRBV5-6	CASSSPLIVPGGEQYF	TGTGCCAGCAGCTCTCCATTGATAGTACCCGGCGGGGAGCAGTACTTC
.	.	TRBJ1-4	TRBV19	CASSRQLNEKLFF	TGTGCCAGTAGTAGGCAGCTAAATGAAAAACTGTTTTTT
TRBD2	.	TRBJ2-2	TRBV24-1	CATPRSGTNKGQHTGELFF	TGTGCCACACCTCGCTCCGGGACTAACAAAGGTCAACACACCGGGGAGCTGTTTTTT
.	.	TRBJ1-5	TRBV12-3/TRBV12-4	CASNQGGPQHF	TGTGCCAGCAACCAGGGTGGGCCCCAGCATTTT
.	.	TRBJ2-3	TRBV3-1/TRBV3-2	CASTPRNTDTQYF	TGTGCCAGCACTCCGAGGAACACAGATACGCAGTATTTT
.	.	TRBJ2-7	TRBV7-9	CASSQRDNTYEQYF	TGTGCCAGCAGTCAACGGGACAACACCTACGAGCAGTACTTC
TRBD1	.	TRBJ1-2	TRBV5-1	CASSGTGQGSDGYTF	TGCGCCAGCAGCGGCACGGGACAGGGTAGTGATGGCTACACCTTC
TRBD2	.	TRBJ2-7	TRBV11-1	CASRLSGGEQYF	TGTGCCAGCCGACTAAGCGGGGGGGAGCAGTACTTC
.	.	TRBJ2-3	TRBV7-9	CASSYKDTQYF	TGTGCCAGCAGTTATAAGGATACGCAGTATTTT
TRBD2	.	TRBJ2-1	TRBV5-1	CASSLVPSGQQFF	TGCGCCAGCAGCTTGGTCCCTAGCGGACAGCAGTTCTTC
TRBD1	few	TRBJ1-5	TRBV7-9	CASSLAGTGGQPQHF	TGTGCCAGCAGCTTGGCCGGGACAGGGGGACAGCCCCAGCATTTT
.	.	TRBJ2-7	TRBV6-2/TRBV6-3	CASSSRDGLSYEQYF	TGTGCCAGCAGTTCCCGGGACGGGCTCTCCTACGAGCAGTACTTC
.	few	TRBJ1-4	TRBV6-5	CASSYPDSFNEKLFF	TGTGCCAGCAGTTATCCGGACAGTTTTAATGAAAAACTGTTTTTT
.	.	TRBJ1-6	TRBV5-8	CASSLEGGRNSPLHF	TGTGCCAGCAGCTTGGAGGGTGGTAGGAATTCACCCCTCCACTTT
TRBD1	.	TRBJ1-2	TRBV28	CASSSPGQGTDYGYTF	TGTGCCAGCAGTTCCCCGGGACAGGGTACCGACTATGGCTACACCTTC
.	.	TRBJ2-3	TRBV6-1	CASSEAHSTDTQYF	TGTGCCAGCAGTGAAGCGCACAGCACAGATACGCAGTATTTT
.	.	TRBJ1-5	TRBV28	CASSLSWGFLSHF	TGTGCCAGCAGCCTTTCATGGGGCTTTCTATCCCATTTT
.	.	TRBJ2-2	TRBV9	CASSVPTGELFF	TGTGCCAGCAGCGTCCCCACCGGGGAGCTGTTTTTT
TRBD1	.	TRBJ1-3	TRBV28	CASQTSGTGVSGNTIYF	TGTGCCAGCCAAACCTCCGGGACAGGGGTTTCCGGAAACACCATATATTTT
.	.	TRBJ1-5	TRBV19	CASSIRGGGNQPQHF	TGTGCCAGTAGTATACGGGGGGGCGGCAATCAGCCCCAGCATTTT
TRBD2	.	TRBJ2-1	TRBV19	CASSTGLAGGKYNEQFF	TGTGCCAGTAGTACAGGACTAGCGGGGGGGAAATACAATGAGCAGTTCTTC
TRBD2	.	TRBJ2-3	TRBV7-2	CASRGGAKDTQYF	TGTGCCTCGCGGGGGGGGGCTAAAGATACGCAGTATTTT